Shown below are 9 T cell receptor beta chains from a single sample sequenced in a study of CD8+ T cells in alopecia areata. Sequencing templates came from extracted RNA that was reverse transcribed into cDNA. The table came from immunoSEQ multiplex PCR; TCRdb's copy has only in-frame clones and leaves some out. Here the sample spans about 98,000 clones, around two fifths being singletons. The sequencing sample was made of CD4+ T cells sorted from blood. The receptor source for this set is a human donor with alopecia areata.

The V call is TRBV5-1, the J call TRBJ1-1; D perhaps matches TRBD1 (6 bases). V dropped 0 bases and J dropped 4 bases, with 13 bases sitting between them. This CDR3 spans 15 amino acids. Germline V lookup: CDR1 SGHRS, CDR2 YFSETQ. The chain's CDR3 is CASSLGLNRVTEAFF. The CDR3 nucleotides read TGCGCCAGCAGCTTGGGATTAAACAGGGTCACTGAAGCTTTCTTT.

The chain carries TRBV29-1 and TRBJ1-1, with TRBD1 identical over 8 bases. The CDR3 loop spans 13 amino acids. With 7 bases clipped from V and 1 base from J, the junction kept 5 bases outside the gene matches. The germline V gene has CDR1 SQVTM and CDR2 ANQGSEA. CDR3 sequence reads: CSARQGSNTEAFF. The DNA for the CDR3 is TGCAGCGCACGACAGGGGTCGAACACTGAAGCTTTCTTT.

The chain carries TRBV29-1 and TRBJ2-7; 10 nucleotides line up with TRBD1. This CDR3 has 13 amino acids. The V gene's germline CDR1 is SQVTM and CDR2 ANQGSEA. V was clipped by 3 bases and J by 3 bases; unmatched bases: 2. In nucleotides, the CDR3 is TGCAGCGTTGAGGGACAGGGGTTCTACGAGCAGTACTTC. It encodes CSVEGQGFYEQYF.

The chain couples TRBV7-8 to TRBJ2-5, with D uncertain. CDR3 size: 11 residues. Looked up from germline, CDR1 is SGHVS and CDR2 is FQNEAQ. The V end lost 3 bases, the J end lost 5 bases, and 4 bases lay between the germline ends. The CDR3 loop reads CASSLKETQYF. The CDR3 DNA follows: TGTGCCAGCAGCTTGAAGGAGACCCAGTACTTC. The full variable domain, in which reference TRBV7-8 and TRBJ2-5 provide the parts outside the CDR3, is GAGVSQSPRYKVAKRGQDVALRCDPISGHVSLFWYQQALGQGPEFLTYFQNEAQLDKSGLPSDRFFAERPEGSVSTLKIQRTQQEDSAVYLCASSLKETQYFGPGTRLLVL.

J is TRBJ2-4 and V is TRBV5-1, with D hard to call. Germline CDR1 and CDR2: SGHRS and YFSETQ. V was cut by 1 base and J by 5 bases, with 13 bases left in between. This CDR3 region has 15 residues. CDR3 protein: CASSLSPAGENIQYF. The CDR3 DNA follows: TGCGCCAGCAGCTTGTCTCCGGCTGGAGAAAACATTCAGTACTTC.

The gene calls are TRBV29-1 and TRBJ2-3; D is perhaps TRBD2 (5 bases). The CDR3 consists of 12 residues. V lost 7 bases and J lost 6, with 14 bases in between. CDR1 and CDR2 (germline): SQVTM, ANQGSEA. The CDR3 protein is CSATPTRDTQYF. The CDR3, as DNA: TGCAGCGCTACCCCCACTAGGGATACGCAGTATTTT.

This clone was observed many times. The chain combines TRBV19 with TRBJ2-2, with D perhaps TRBD1 (6 bases). CDR1 and CDR2 (germline): LNHDA, SQIVND (reference sequence). This CDR3 region has 13 residues. V was trimmed by 2 bases and J by 9 bases, leaving 10 bases between them. The CDR3 DNA sequence: TGTGCCAGTAGTATACTGGGGGCCAGGGAGCTGTTTTTT. Translating it yields CASSILGARELFF. The variable domain in full, completed from reference TRBV19 and TRBJ2-2, reads DGGITQSPKYLFRKEGQNVTLSCEQNLNHDAMYWYRQDPGQGLRLIYYSQIVNDFQKGDIAEGYSVSREKKESFPLTVTSAQKNPTAFYLCASSILGARELFFGEGSRLTVL.

The chain recombines TRBV2 with TRBJ2-2; no firm D call. This CDR3 has 15 amino acids. V lost 4 bases, J lost 4 bases, and 13 bases lay in between. Per germline, CDR1 SNHLY and CDR2 FYNNEI. CDR3 nucleotides: TGTGCCAGCAGTGTGGCGAGTTGGGGCACCGGGGAGCTGTTTTTT. As protein: CASSVASWGTGELFF.

The rearrangement joins TRBV29-1 to TRBJ2-5; D is possibly TRBD1 (5 bases). Germline-derived CDR1 and CDR2 are SQVTM and ANQGSEA. This CDR3 is built from 13 residues. The V end lost 7 bases, the J end lost 2 bases, and 14 bases lay between the germline ends. The CDR3, as DNA: TGCAGCGCCGATTGGGCAGGGCAAGAGACCCAGTACTTC. It yields the protein CSADWAGQETQYF. The full variable domain, rest sourced from reference TRBV29-1 and TRBJ2-5, is SAVISQKPSRDICQRGTSLTIQCQVDSQVTMMFWYRQQPGQSLTLIATANQGSEATYESGFVIDKFPISRPNLTFSTLTVSNMSPEDSSIYLCSADWAGQETQYFGPGTRLLVL.